This T cell receptor beta chain was sequenced for a study of blood T cells in healthy people across ages. General study results and limits: Per million T cells, TCR beta diversity dropped roughly linearly as age increased.

Germline CDR1 reads MNHNS; CDR2 reads SASEGT. CDR3 length: 16 residues. V was cut by 2 bases and J by 5 bases, with 17 bases left in between. Points on this clonotype: Antigen specificity is unknown.

All donors came from Russia, were Caucasian and healthy, and spanned ages about 6 to 90. Donors gave approximately 9.9 milliliters of peripheral blood apiece. A sample-barcoded 5' primer and a J-beta primer mix were used in a second PCR of roughly 6 to 11 cycles. Each cDNA was tagged by a template-switch adaptor containing 12 random nucleotides. TCRdb fed the 5' RACE reads into MiXCR, producing one record per CDR3 protein. The sample has about 670,000 distinct CDR3 sequences, about 43% seen once; the top ten hold about 30%. The sequence was collected from an elderly man in good health. This chain links TRBV6-1 with TRBJ2-3, with D perhaps matching TRBD2 (6 bases). Sequencing was performed on blood. The CDR3: CASSERDGGVLDTQYF. The CDR3 DNA follows: TGTGCCAGCAGTGAACGGGACGGGGGTGTATTAGATACGCAGTATTTT.